This T cell receptor beta chain was obtained from a study of blood T cell repertoires in COVID-19. This CDR3 is built from 16 residues. The V gene end was trimmed by 3 bases and the J gene end by 8 bases; junction bases not matched to a gene: 13. Germline lookup yields CDR1 MDHEN and CDR2 SYDVKM. Clones were read by immunoSEQ multiplex PCR, and TCRdb kept only the in-frame ones, dropping some. The table lists fewer than 300,000 clones, about four fifths of them singletons, with roughly 3% in the top ten. The chain combines TRBV28 with TRBJ1-5; TRBD1 matches at 7 bases. Sequences were obtained from peripheral blood. This receptor was identified in a young woman with acute or convalescent COVID-19. The CDR3 sequence is CASSFGKTGPEKPQHF. For the CDR3, the DNA is TGTGCCAGCAGTTTCGGTAAGACAGGGCCCGAGAAGCCCCAGCATTTT.